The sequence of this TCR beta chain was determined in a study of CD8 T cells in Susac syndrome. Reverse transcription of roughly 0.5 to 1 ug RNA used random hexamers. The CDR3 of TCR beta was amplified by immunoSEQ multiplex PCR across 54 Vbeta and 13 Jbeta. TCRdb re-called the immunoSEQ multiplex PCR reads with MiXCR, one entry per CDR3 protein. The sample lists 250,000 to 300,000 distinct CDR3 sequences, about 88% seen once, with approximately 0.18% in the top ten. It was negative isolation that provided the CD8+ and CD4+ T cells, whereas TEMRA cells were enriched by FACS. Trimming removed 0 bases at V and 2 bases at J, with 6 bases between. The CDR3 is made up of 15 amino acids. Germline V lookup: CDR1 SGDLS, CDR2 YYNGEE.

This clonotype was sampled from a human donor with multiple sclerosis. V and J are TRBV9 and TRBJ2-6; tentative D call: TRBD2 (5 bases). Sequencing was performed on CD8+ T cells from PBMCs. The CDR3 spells CASSVDGAGANVLTF. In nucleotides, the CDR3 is TGTGCCAGCAGCGTAGACGGGGCTGGGGCCAACGTCCTGACTTTC.